The 10 T cell receptor beta chains below come from one sample, sequenced in a study of blood T cell repertoires in COVID-19. Assay: immunoSEQ multiplex PCR; the TCRdb copy retains only in-frame clones and omits some. This sample has approximately 230,000 clones, with roughly three quarters found just once. Sequencing was performed on peripheral blood. These receptor sequences come from a woman aged 35 to 49 with active or convalescent COVID-19.

The chain recombines TRBV5-1 with TRBJ1-2; TRBD1 matches at 9 bases. The CDR3 is 15 residues long. V lost 0 bases to trimming and J lost 7 bases; unmatched junction nucleotides: 7. CDR1 is SGHRS, CDR2 YFSETQ, per germline. The CDR3 is CASSLATGGAGGYTF. CDR3 coding DNA: TGCGCCAGCAGCTTGGCAACAGGGGGCGCGGGTGGCTACACCTTC.

The rearrangement uses TRBV6-5 and TRBJ2-7; TRBD1 is a possible D gene (6 bases). Germline CDR1 is MNHEY and CDR2 is SVGAGI. V was cut by 5 bases and J by 0 bases, with 11 bases left in between. The CDR3 runs to 14 residues. CDR3 in amino acids: CASSPDRSSYEQYF. The CDR3 nucleotides are TGTGCCAGCAGTCCCGACAGGAGCTCCTACGAGCAGTACTTC.

This clone was observed a handful of times. This chain joins TRBV3-1 (or the pseudogene TRBV3-2) and TRBJ1-2; no definite D call. The CDR3 runs 13 residues. V was trimmed by 1 base and J by 8 bases, leaving 11 bases between them. The V gene's germline CDR1 is LGHDT and CDR2 YNNKEL (reference sequence). CDR3 region: CASSQARTVGYTF. In DNA form, the CDR3 reads TGTGCCAGCAGCCAAGCACGAACAGTGGGCTACACCTTC.

This chain joins TRBV28 and TRBJ1-2; perhaps TRBD1 as D (5 bases). The V and J ends lost 3 bases and 8 bases respectively, with 7 bases between them. CDR3 length: 11 amino acids. Germline V CDR1 and CDR2: MDHEN, SYDVKM. CDR3 nucleotides: TGTGCCAGCAGTTTGGGGCGAGGCTACACCTTC. Translated: CASSLGRGYTF.

The chain joins TRBV6-1 to TRBJ2-1; D ambiguous. Trimming removed 1 base at V and 4 bases at J, with 5 bases between. In germline, CDR1 is MNHNS, CDR2 SASEGT. This CDR3 region has 13 residues. CDR3 in DNA: TGTGCCAGCAGTGAAGGAGCTTACAATGAGCAGTTCTTC. Amino acid sequence: CASSEGAYNEQFF.

J is TRBJ2-1 and V is TRBV5-1, with D tentatively TRBD2 (5 bases). Looked up from germline, CDR1 is SGHRS and CDR2 is YFSETQ. The length of the CDR3 is 15 residues. The V and J ends lost 4 bases and 3 bases respectively, with 14 bases between them. CDR3 in DNA: TGCGCCAGCAGCAGGGCGGGTAATGGCTACAATGAGCAGTTCTTC. Residues: CASSRAGNGYNEQFF.

This clone was detected only a few times. The chain links TRBV11-1 to TRBJ1-5, with 8 bases that match TRBD1. Trimming removed 1 base from V and 1 base from J; junction bases left unmatched: 0. The germline gives CDR1 SGHAT, CDR2 FQDESV (reference sequence). This CDR3 is built from 15 residues. CDR3 sequence reads: CASSLGTGSNQPQHF. In DNA, the CDR3 is TGTGCCAGCAGCTTAGGGACAGGGAGCAATCAGCCCCAGCATTTT.

Only a few counts were recorded for this clone. This chain joins TRBV9 and TRBJ2-2, with a possible D match to TRBD2 (6 bases). The CDR3 has 17 residues. Trimming pared 3 bases from V and 1 base from J, leaving 16 bases between. CDR1 is SGDLS and CDR2 is YYNGEE in the germline V gene. In DNA, the CDR3 is TGTGCCAGCAGCGCGTATTTGGGACTCGAGAACACCGGGGAGCTGTTTTTT. It yields the protein CASSAYLGLENTGELFF. The whole variable domain, filled in from reference TRBV9 and TRBJ2-2, reads DSGVTQTPKHLITATGQRVTLRCSPRSGDLSVYWYQQSLDQGLQFLIQYYNGEERAKGNILERFSAQQFPDLHSELNLSSLELGDSALYFCASSAYLGLENTGELFFGEGSRLTVL.

The chain is built from TRBV30 and TRBJ1-1; no clear D gene. This CDR3 has 15 residues. V was clipped by 0 bases and J by 1 base, with 12 bases between them. Looked up from germline, CDR1 is GTSNPN and CDR2 is SVGIG (reference sequence). This CDR3 reads CAWSVPGRGNTEAFF. The DNA for the CDR3 is TGTGCCTGGAGTGTACCTGGCCGAGGGAACACTGAAGCTTTCTTT.

This chain joins TRBV12-3 or TRBV12-4 and TRBJ1-2; D possibly corresponds to TRBD1 (5 bases). V dropped 5 bases and J dropped 8 bases, with 15 bases sitting between them. This CDR3 is built from 13 residues. As DNA, the CDR3 is TGTGCCAGCAGTAAAGCAGGGTGGGGCGGCTACACCTTC. Amino acids: CASSKAGWGGYTF.